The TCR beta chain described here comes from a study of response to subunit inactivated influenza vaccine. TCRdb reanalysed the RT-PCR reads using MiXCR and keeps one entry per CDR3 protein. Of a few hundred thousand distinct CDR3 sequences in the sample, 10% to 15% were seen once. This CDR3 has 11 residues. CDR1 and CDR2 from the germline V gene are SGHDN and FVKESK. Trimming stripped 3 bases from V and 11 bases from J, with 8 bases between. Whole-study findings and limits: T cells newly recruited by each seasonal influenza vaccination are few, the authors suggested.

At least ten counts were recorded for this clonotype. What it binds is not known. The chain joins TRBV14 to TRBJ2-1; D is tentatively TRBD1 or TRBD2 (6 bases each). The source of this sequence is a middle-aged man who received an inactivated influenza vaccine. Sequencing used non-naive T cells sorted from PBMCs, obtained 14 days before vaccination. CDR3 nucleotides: TGTGCCAGCAGCCAGGGGGGCAAGCAGTTCTTC. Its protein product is CASSQGGKQFF. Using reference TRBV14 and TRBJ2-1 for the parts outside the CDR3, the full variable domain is EAGVTQFPSHSVIEKGQTVTLRCDPISGHDNLYWYRRVMGKEIKFLLHFVKESKQDESGMPNNRFLAERTGGTYSTLKVQPAELEDSGVYFCASSQGGKQFFGPGTRLTVL.